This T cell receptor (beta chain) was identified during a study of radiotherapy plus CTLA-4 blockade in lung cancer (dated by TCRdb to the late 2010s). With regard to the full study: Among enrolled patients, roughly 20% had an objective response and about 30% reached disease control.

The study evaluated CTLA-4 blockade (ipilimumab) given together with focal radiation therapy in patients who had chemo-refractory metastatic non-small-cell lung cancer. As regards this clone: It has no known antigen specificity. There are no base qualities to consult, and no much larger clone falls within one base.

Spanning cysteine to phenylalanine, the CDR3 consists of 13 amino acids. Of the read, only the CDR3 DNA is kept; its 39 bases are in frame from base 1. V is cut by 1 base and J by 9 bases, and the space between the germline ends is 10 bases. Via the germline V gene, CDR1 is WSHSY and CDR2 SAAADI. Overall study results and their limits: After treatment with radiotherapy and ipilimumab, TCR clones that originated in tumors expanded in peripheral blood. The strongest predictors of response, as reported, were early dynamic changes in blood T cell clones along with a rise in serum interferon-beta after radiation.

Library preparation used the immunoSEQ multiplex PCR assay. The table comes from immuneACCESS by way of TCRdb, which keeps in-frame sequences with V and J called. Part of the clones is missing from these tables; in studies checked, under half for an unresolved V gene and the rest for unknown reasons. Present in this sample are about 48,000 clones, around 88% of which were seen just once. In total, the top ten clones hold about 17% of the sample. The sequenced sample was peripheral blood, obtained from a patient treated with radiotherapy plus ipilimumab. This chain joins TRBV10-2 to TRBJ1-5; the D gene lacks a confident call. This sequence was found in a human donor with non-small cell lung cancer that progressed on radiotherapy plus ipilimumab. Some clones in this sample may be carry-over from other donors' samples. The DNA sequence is TGCGCCAGCAGTGAGTATTCCCCGGGGCCCCAGCATTTT. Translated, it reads CASSEYSPGPQHF.